The clone carrying this T cell receptor beta chain appeared once. What it recognizes is unknown. This record comes from a study of cytomegalovirus exposure and HLA in healthy donors. Primers included in the PCR were 60 Vbeta and 13 Jbeta primers. Authors' methods: Tens of millions of unique TCR beta chains, about 11 million of them shared, were counted by a later analysis. Method: immunoSEQ multiplex PCR; TCRdb's copy keeps in-frame clones and lacks some. Clone size and the V and J calls come from that table; the DNA yielded D and trimming. The data show about 130,000 clones, more than 75% seen once. The donors gave bone marrow, and they were healthy. CDR3 length: 17 residues. CDR1 is GTSNPN and CDR2 is SVGIG in the germline V gene (reference sequence). Germline trimming cut 1 base from V and 4 bases from J; bases unmatched to any gene: 6. General study points: In vitro checks showed that a few CMV-associated chains really do target CMV antigens. Reported performance of the classifier showed diagnosis of cytomegalovirus status with high specificity and sensitivity.

This rearrangement joins TRBV30 to TRBJ2-3; 15 positions agree with TRBD2. The receptor was isolated from a female donor in good health and CMV-seronegative. Sequenced sample: PBMCs. The CDR3, as DNA: TGTGCCTGGAGTGGGACTAGCGGGAGGGCGAGGGCAGATACGCAGTATTTT. Its protein is CAWSGTSGRARADTQYF.